This T cell receptor beta chain was identified during a study of CD8 T cells in Susac syndrome. Negative isolation was used for CD8+ and CD4+ T cells and FACS enrichment for TEMRA cells. Random hexamers were used to reverse transcribe the RNA input (roughly 0.5 to 1 ug). It was immunoSEQ multiplex PCR that amplified TCR beta CDR3 across 54 Vbeta and 13 Jbeta. From the immunoSEQ multiplex PCR reads, TCRdb called clonotypes with MiXCR, one entry per CDR3 protein. Of some 400,000 distinct CDR3 sequences in the sample, around 83% were seen once. The trim removed 2 bases at V and 2 bases at J, leaving 5 bases unmatched. Germline V lookup: CDR1 SQVTM, CDR2 ANQGSEA. CDR3 length: 15 amino acids.

This sequence was found in a human donor with multiple sclerosis. Sequencing input: CD8+ T cells from PBMCs. The chain uses TRBV29-1 and TRBJ2-3; 9 bases map to TRBD2. The CDR3 DNA reads TGCAGCGTTGAAACGCGGGGGGGCCCCACAGATACGCAGTATTTT. Translation gives CSVETRGGPTDTQYF.